The T cell receptor beta chain under discussion was sequenced for a study of regulatory T cells in long-lasting Graves disease. General study points: Persistent Graves' patients had lower TCR diversity than newly diagnosed ones.

About this clonotype itself: Its antigen is as yet unknown. A much larger clone sits a single nucleotide away, making a read error possible. This is likely a read error, given that the CDR3 carries no conserved phenylalanine or tryptophan at its end.

Regarding time point: persistent/refractory GD, antithyroid drugs over 5 years with positive TRAb. RNA extracted from PBMCs served as the sequencing template. Patients hailed from an endocrinology department in Xi'an, China. Roughly 9.2 milliliters of peripheral blood were drawn into EDTA tubes. In building TCR beta libraries, iRepertoire HTBI primers were used together with Arm-PCR of CDR3 regions. MiXCR was run by TCRdb on the multiplex PCR reads, yielding one entry per CDR3 protein. This sample carries around 510,000 distinct CDR3 sequences, roughly 20% of them seen once, and the ten largest clones take less than 9%. This CDR3 is built from 14 residues. The trim removed 11 bases at V and 1 base at J, leaving 9 bases unmatched. Germline V gene lookup returns CDR1 MNHEY and CDR2 SVGEGT.

The sample here was peripheral blood mononuclear cells (PBMCs), taken when the disease was refractory, from a patient treated with antithyroid drugs. The chain links TRBV6-2 or TRBV6-3 to TRBJ2-5; 8 nucleotides line up with TRBD1. The TCR comes from a female donor with Graves disease. CDR3 amino acids: CAGGRGQAQETQYL. The CDR3 region has the DNA TGTGCCGGGGGGCGGGGACAGGCCCAAGAGACCCAGTACCTC.